These 21 T cell receptor beta chains originate from one sample sequenced in a study of blood T cells in healthy people across ages. Together with a sample-barcoded 5' primer, a J-beta primer mix was included in a second PCR lasting about 7 to 12 cycles. MiXCR was run by TCRdb on the 5' RACE reads, yielding one entry per CDR3 protein. The repertoire holds over 1,500,000 distinct CDR3 sequences, around 40% seen once, with 20% to 25% in the top ten. Sequenced sample: blood. The receptors were gathered from a human donor in good health.

As for this clonotype: Its ends do not fully match the called genes, so a read error is possible. This sequence joins TRBV5-5 and TRBJ2-4; D ambiguous. This CDR3 spans 12 amino acids. Germline V CDR1 and CDR2: SGHKS, YYEKEE (reference sequence). The CDR3 protein is CACSPDLEEQYF. CDR3 bases: TGTGCCTGCAGCCCCGATCTTGAGGAGCAGTACTTC.

This clonotype was found a few times. The chain uses TRBV7-2 and TRBJ1-4; D ambiguous. The CDR3 consists of 13 residues. Germline V gene lookup returns CDR1 SGHTA and CDR2 FQGNSA. Deletions cut 4 bases from V and 0 bases from J, with 3 bases between. In DNA form, the CDR3 reads TGTGCCAGCAGCTGGTCAACTAATGAAAAACTGTTTTTT. This encodes CASSWSTNEKLFF. The full variable domain, rest sourced from reference TRBV7-2 and TRBJ1-4, is GAGVSQSPSNKVTEKGKDVELRCDPISGHTALYWYRQSLGQGLEFLIYFQGNSAPDKSGLPSDRFSAERTGGSVSTLTIQRTQQEDSAVYLCASSWSTNEKLFFGSGTQLSVL.

The chain is built from TRBV4-2 and TRBJ2-7; perhaps TRBD1 as D (6 bases). V lost 0 bases and J 2 bases, leaving 11 bases between the germline ends. Germline CDR1 and CDR2: LGHNA and YNFKEQ. The CDR3 sequence is 15 residues long. CDR3 protein: CASSQDRDKTYEQYF. The CDR3 bases are TGTGCCAGCAGCCAAGACCGGGACAAGACCTACGAGCAGTACTTC.

The V call is TRBV12-3 or TRBV12-4, the J call TRBJ1-2; 8 nucleotides align to TRBD1. CDR3 length equals 15 residues. Unmatched junction bases numbered 9, after V lost 3 bases and J lost 6 bases. The CDR3 DNA sequence: TGTGCCAGCAGTTTCCAGGACAGGGTTAGGGATGGCTACACCTTC. Protein product: CASSFQDRVRDGYTF.

The chain is built from TRBV20-1 and TRBJ2-5; TRBD1 might be the D (5 bases). The CDR3 consists of 14 residues. Looked up from germline, CDR1 is DFQATT and CDR2 is SNEGSKA (reference sequence). The germline V and J ends were trimmed by 0 bases and 3 bases, with 11 bases remaining between them. The CDR3 sequence is CSARDGTGEETQYF. Here the CDR3 DNA reads TGCAGTGCTAGAGATGGTACAGGAGAAGAGACCCAGTACTTC.

V usage is TRBV20-1 and J usage is TRBJ2-1; D unclear. The J call may be faulty, since TRBJ2-7 better matches the DNA end. This CDR3 region has 12 residues. Germline-derived CDR1 and CDR2 are DFQATT and SNEGSKA (reference sequence). The CDR3 nucleotides read TGCAGTGCTAGAGACCCGGTCAATGAGCAGTACTTC. Translating gives CSARDPVNEQYF.

V gene TRBV7-2 combines with J gene TRBJ1-2; D unclear. With 7 bases removed from V and 8 bases from J, the gap between germline ends came to 20 bases. This CDR3 contains 14 residues. In germline, CDR1 is SGHTA, CDR2 FQGNSA. The CDR3 loop reads CASTFNPPGRGYTF. For the CDR3, the DNA is TGTGCCAGCACTTTCAACCCGCCGGGGAGAGGCTACACCTTC.

This clonotype was found a few times. The chain recombines TRBV3-1 with TRBJ2-5; D may be TRBD2 (5 bases). The CDR3 is 14 amino acids. V was shortened by 0 bases and J by 5 bases, with 10 bases between the two germline ends. CDR1 and CDR2 from the germline V gene are LGHDT and YNNKEL (reference sequence). CDR3 DNA sequence: TGTGCCAGCAGCCAAGAGTACAGAGGGGAGACCCAGTACTTC. Its protein product is CASSQEYRGETQYF.

This clonotype was counted between two and nine times. The genes are TRBV4-1 and TRBJ2-3; 7 nucleotides line up with TRBD2. Germline V gene sequence: CDR1 MGHRA, CDR2 YSYEKL. This CDR3 is built from 19 residues. The V segment lost 1 base and the J segment 1 base; nucleotides outside the gene matches: 14. CDR3 sequence: CASSQVRLAVILGTDTQYF. DNA of the CDR3: TGCGCCAGCAGCCAAGTGCGGCTAGCGGTAATTCTGGGCACAGATACGCAGTATTTT.

The table lists this clonotype with many counts. This chain joins TRBV6-5 and TRBJ2-3; D unclear. V lost 5 bases to trimming and J lost 6 bases, with 12 bases between them. Germline V lookup: CDR1 MNHEY, CDR2 SVGAGI. The CDR3 length is 13 residues. CDR3 region: CASSPPGRDTQYF. The CDR3 bases are TGTGCCAGCAGTCCCCCCGGACGCGATACGCAGTATTTT.

The rearrangement uses TRBV12-3 or TRBV12-4 and TRBJ2-7; D gene uncertain. V was trimmed by 2 bases and J by 2 bases, leaving 10 bases between them. The length of the CDR3 is 14 residues. The CDR3 nucleotides read TGTGCCAGCAGTTTAACCTTGACCGCCTACGAGCAGTACTTC. As protein: CASSLTLTAYEQYF.

The V gene is TRBV29-1, the J gene TRBJ2-5; 7 positions agree with TRBD2. This CDR3 region has 13 residues. With 6 bases clipped from V and 5 bases from J, the junction kept 9 bases outside the gene matches. Germline V CDR1 and CDR2: SQVTM, ANQGSEA. CDR3 in amino acids: CSVEGRDRETQYF. CDR3 DNA: TGCAGCGTGGAGGGGAGGGACCGGGAGACCCAGTACTTC.

This clonotype was seen just once. This sequence joins TRBV12-3 or TRBV12-4 and TRBJ2-4; D may match TRBD1 or TRBD2 (5 bases each). The DNA end is more similar to TRBJ2-5, so the J call may be wrong. This CDR3 is 15 amino acids long. In nucleotides, the CDR3 is TGTGCCAGCAGTTCAGAGGGGCCCCATCAAGAGACCCAGTACTTC. Its protein product is CASSSEGPHQETQYF.

There are a few counts of this clonotype. V gene TRBV30 combines with J gene TRBJ2-7, with a weak D call TRBD2 (5 bases). Per the germline V gene, CDR1 is GTSNPN and CDR2 is SVGIG (reference sequence). V was cut by 4 bases and J by 6 bases, with 13 bases left in between. This CDR3 has 12 amino acids. CDR3 DNA sequence: TGTGCCTGGAATCGAGACGGAGGCGAGCAGTACTTC. Translating gives CAWNRDGGEQYF.

V usage is TRBV12-3 or TRBV12-4 and J usage is TRBJ2-7, with 8 bases identical to TRBD1. The J segment lost 5 bases and the V segment lost 6 bases, leaving 15 bases of the junction unmatched. CDR3 length: 16 amino acids. CDR3 in amino acids: CASSRTGFGVLDEQYF. The DNA of the CDR3 is TGTGCCAGCAGCCGGACAGGGTTTGGGGTATTGGACGAGCAGTACTTC.

The chain has TRBV7-2 and TRBJ1-2, with D possibly TRBD1 on 5 matching bases. The CDR3 is 15 amino acids. Trimming shortened V by 1 base and J by 3 bases, and 12 bases separated the two germline ends. CDR1 and CDR2 from the germline V gene are SGHTA and FQGNSA. Here the CDR3 DNA reads TGTGCCAGCAGCTTAGATGTGGGGGGATACTATGGCTACACCTTC. Translated, it gives CASSLDVGGYYGYTF.

This chain uses TRBV6-1 with TRBJ2-7; a possible D gene is TRBD1 (6 bases). V dropped 0 bases and J dropped 2 bases, with 11 bases sitting between them. This CDR3 has 15 amino acids. Germline values: CDR1 MNHNS, CDR2 SASEGT. CDR3 bases: TGTGCCAGCAGTGAAGCTGGCAGGGGTACCTACGAGCAGTACTTC. Protein product: CASSEAGRGTYEQYF.

V is TRBV7-9 and J is TRBJ2-7; 8 bases are a match to TRBD1. The CDR3 sequence is 17 residues long. V gave up 5 bases and J gave up 0 bases; unmatched junction bases: 12. Germline CDR1 reads SEHNR; CDR2 reads FQNEAQ (reference sequence). The CDR3 spells CASSHIKGQGSSYEQYF. The DNA for the CDR3 is TGTGCCAGCAGCCATATAAAAGGACAGGGAAGCTCCTACGAGCAGTACTTC.

The chain recombines TRBV16 with TRBJ2-4, with 7 bases matching TRBD1. With the DNA end fitting TRBJ2-7 better, the J assignment may be wrong. The CDR3 runs 15 residues. CDR1 is KGHSY, CDR2 FQNENV, per germline. Written as DNA, the CDR3 is TGTGCCAGCAGCCAATCATCTAGGGGGCTCTACGAGCAGTACTTC. It translates to CASSQSSRGLYEQYF.

Concerning this clonotype: At one boundary the junction diverges from the germline segment, which might be a read error. The V call is TRBV7-2, the J call TRBJ2-3, with TRBD2 matching over 12 bases. The germline CDR1 and CDR2 sequences are SGHTA and FQGNSA. The CDR3 sequence is 14 residues long. The CDR3 bases are TGTGCGAGCAGACCTAGCGGGGGGGTAGATACGCAGTATTTT. Amino acids: CASRPSGGVDTQYF. The full variable domain, with the rest looked up from reference TRBV7-2 and TRBJ2-3, is GAGVSQSPSNKVTEKGKDVELRCDPISGHTALYWYRQSLGQGLEFLIYFQGNSAPDKSGLPSDRFSAERTGGSVSTLTIQRTQQEDSAVYLCASRPSGGVDTQYFGPGTRLTVL.

This clonotype was seen just once. The chain is built from TRBV10-2 and TRBJ2-7; TRBD2 matches 15 bases. Germline trimming cut 8 bases from V and 4 bases from J; bases unmatched to any gene: 6. Germline CDR1 WSHSY, CDR2 SAAADI. The CDR3 has 15 residues. The CDR3 sequence: CASAGLAGGPYEQYF. The CDR3 DNA sequence: TGCGCCAGCGCCGGACTAGCGGGGGGGCCGTACGAGCAGTACTTC.